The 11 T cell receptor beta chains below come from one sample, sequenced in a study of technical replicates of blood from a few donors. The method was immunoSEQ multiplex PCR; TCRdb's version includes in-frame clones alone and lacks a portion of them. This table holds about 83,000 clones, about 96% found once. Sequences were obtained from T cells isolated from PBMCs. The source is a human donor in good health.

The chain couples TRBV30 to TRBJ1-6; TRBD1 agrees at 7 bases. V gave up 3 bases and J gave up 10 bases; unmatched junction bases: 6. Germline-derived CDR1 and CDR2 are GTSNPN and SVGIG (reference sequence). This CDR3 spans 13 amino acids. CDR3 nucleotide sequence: TGTGCCTGGAGCTCCGACAGGGAATCACCCCTCCACTTT. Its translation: CAWSSDRESPLHF.

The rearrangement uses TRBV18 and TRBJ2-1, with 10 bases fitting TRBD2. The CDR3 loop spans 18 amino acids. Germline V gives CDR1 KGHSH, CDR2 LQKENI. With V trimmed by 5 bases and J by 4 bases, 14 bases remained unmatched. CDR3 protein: CASSSGTSARPWYNEQFF. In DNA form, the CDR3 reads TGTGCCAGCTCATCCGGGACTAGCGCAAGGCCATGGTACAATGAGCAGTTCTTC.

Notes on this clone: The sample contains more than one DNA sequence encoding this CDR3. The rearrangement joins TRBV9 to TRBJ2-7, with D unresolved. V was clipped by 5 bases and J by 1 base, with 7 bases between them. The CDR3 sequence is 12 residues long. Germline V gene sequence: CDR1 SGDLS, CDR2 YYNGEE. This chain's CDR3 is CASSRSSYEQYF. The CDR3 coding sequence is TGTGCCAGCAGTCGCAGTTCCTACGAGCAGTACTTC.

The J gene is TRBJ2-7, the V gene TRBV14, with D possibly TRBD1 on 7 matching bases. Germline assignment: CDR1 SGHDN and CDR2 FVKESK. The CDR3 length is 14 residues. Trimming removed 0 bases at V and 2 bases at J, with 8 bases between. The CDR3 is CASSQDRGAYEQYF. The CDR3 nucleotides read TGTGCCAGCAGCCAAGACAGGGGGGCCTACGAGCAGTACTTC.

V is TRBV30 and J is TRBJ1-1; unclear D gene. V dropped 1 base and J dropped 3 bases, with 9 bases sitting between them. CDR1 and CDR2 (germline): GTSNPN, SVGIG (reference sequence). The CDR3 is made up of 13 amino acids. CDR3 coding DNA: TGTGCCTGGAGTGCACACCCAGACACTGAAGCTTTCTTT. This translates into CAWSAHPDTEAFF.

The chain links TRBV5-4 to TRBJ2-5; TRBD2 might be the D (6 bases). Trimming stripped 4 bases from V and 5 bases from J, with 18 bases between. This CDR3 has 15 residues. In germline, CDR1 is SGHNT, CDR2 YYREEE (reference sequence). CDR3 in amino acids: CASSAPRAEGETQYF. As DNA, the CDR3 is TGTGCCAGCAGCGCCCCTAGAGCGGAGGGGGAGACCCAGTACTTC.

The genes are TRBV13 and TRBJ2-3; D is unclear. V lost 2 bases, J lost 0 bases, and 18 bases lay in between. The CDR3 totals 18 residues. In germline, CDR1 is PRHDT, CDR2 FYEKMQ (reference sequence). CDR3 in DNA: TGTGCCAGCAGCTTATTAATAATCGAGGATCCAAGCACAGATACGCAGTATTTT. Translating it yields CASSLLIIEDPSTDTQYF.

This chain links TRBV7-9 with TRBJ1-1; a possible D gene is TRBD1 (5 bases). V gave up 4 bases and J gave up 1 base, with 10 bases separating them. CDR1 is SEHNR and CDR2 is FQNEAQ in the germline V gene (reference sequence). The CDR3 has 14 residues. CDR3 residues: CASSSRGKNTEAFF. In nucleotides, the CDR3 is TGTGCCAGCAGCTCTCGGGGGAAGAACACTGAAGCTTTCTTT.

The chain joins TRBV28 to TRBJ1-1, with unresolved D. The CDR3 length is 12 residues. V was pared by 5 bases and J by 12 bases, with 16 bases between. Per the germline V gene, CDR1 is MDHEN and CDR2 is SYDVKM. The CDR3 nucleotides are TGTGCCAGCAGTCTCAGACCGGAGAAACCTTTCTTT. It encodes CASSLRPEKPFF. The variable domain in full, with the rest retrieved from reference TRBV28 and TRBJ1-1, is DVKVTQSSRYLVKRTGEKVFLECVQDMDHENMFWYRQDPGLGLRLIYFSYDVKMKEKGDIPEGYSVSREKKERFSLILESASTNQTSMYLCASSLRPEKPFFGQGTRLTVV.

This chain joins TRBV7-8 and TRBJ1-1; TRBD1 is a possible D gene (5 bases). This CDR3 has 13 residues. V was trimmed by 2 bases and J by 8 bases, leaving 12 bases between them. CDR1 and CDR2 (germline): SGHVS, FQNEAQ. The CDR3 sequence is CASSLIGGVEAFF. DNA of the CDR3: TGTGCCAGCAGCTTAATCGGGGGAGTAGAAGCTTTCTTT.

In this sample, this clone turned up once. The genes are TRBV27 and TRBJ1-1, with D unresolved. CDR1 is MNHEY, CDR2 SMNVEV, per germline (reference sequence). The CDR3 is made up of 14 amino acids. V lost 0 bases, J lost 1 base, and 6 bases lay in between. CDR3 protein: CASSLSAGNTEAFF. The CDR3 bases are TGTGCCAGCAGTTTATCGGCGGGGAACACTGAAGCTTTCTTT.